This T cell receptor (beta chain) is drawn from a study of cytomegalovirus exposure and HLA in healthy donors. Overall study results and limits: In a later analysis, HLA-associated beta chains showed higher expansion and lower generation probabilities than comparable chains.

CDR1 is SEHNR, CDR2 FQNEAQ, per germline (reference sequence). After removal of 0 bases from V and 3 bases from J, the junction contained 3 bases not matched to a gene. The CDR3 has 15 residues. Primers: 60 Vbeta forward and 13 Jbeta reverse. The protocol was immunoSEQ multiplex PCR, while the TCRdb copy is restricted to in-frame clones and leaves out a portion. The sample contains about 170,000 clones, roughly 70% of which appear only once. This clone was observed once. Its target is unknown. The chain is built from TRBV7-9 and TRBJ2-7, with 9 bases identical to TRBD1. The receptor was derived from a woman under 30 in good health and CMV-seropositive. The specimen sequenced was PBMCs. CDR3 nucleotide sequence: TGTGCCAGCAGCTTAGCACAGGGGGCGGACTACGAGCAGTACTTC. This sequence encodes CASSLAQGADYEQYF.